This TCR beta chain comes out of a study of a mutant IDH1 vaccine in newly diagnosed glioma. Overall study results and limits: It seemed that pseudoprogression was not linked to changes in the top peripheral T cell clonotypes.

Noted time point: week 35, safety follow-up. Vaccination used 300 ug of mutant IDH1 20-mer peptide per dose, with topical imiquimod. Details on this clone: Its antigen is as yet unknown.

The CDR3 consists of 15 residues. With 7 bases clipped from V and 2 bases from J, the junction kept 8 bases outside the gene matches. The germline CDR1 and CDR2 sequences are GTSNPN and SVGIG (reference sequence). The method was immunoSEQ multiplex PCR; TCRdb's version includes in-frame clones alone and lacks a portion of them. The sample includes about 26,000 clones, approximately 87% of them seen just once. The chain combines TRBV30 with TRBJ2-1; 10 nucleotides align to TRBD2. This clonotype was obtained from a young man with glioma. Sequencing was performed on PBMCs, taken from a glioma patient whose treatment included an IDH1 peptide vaccine. As DNA, the CDR3 is TGTGCCTTGGGATTAGCGGGAGGCACCTACAATGAGCAGTTCTTC. It is translated as CALGLAGGTYNEQFF.